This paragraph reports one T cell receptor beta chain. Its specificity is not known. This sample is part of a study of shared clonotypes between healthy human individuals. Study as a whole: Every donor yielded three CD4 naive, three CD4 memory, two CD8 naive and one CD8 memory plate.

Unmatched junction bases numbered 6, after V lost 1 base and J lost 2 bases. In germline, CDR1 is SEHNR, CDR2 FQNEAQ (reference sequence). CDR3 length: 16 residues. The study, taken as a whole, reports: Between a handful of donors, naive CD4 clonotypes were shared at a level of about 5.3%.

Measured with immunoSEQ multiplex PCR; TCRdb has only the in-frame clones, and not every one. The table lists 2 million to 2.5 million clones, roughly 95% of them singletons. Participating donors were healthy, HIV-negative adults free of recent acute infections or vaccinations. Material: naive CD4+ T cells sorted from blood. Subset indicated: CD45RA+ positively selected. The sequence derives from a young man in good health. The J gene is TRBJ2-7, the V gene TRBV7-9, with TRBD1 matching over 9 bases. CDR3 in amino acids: CASSLVGTGLTYEQYF. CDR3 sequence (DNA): TGTGCCAGCAGCTTAGTCGGGACAGGGCTCACCTACGAGCAGTACTTC.